The source of this T cell receptor (beta chain) is a study of beta chain features in type 1 diabetes. Study background: Taken together, all samples contributed fewer than 110 million examined sorted cells.

Cells sorted by CD45RO/CCR7/CD25/CD127/CD95/CD27 comprised CD4+ naive, central memory, regulatory and stem cell-like memory cells. The isolated RNA, all of it, was reverse transcribed, so expressed TCRB transcripts were what got sequenced. Measured with immunoSEQ multiplex PCR; TCRdb has only the in-frame clones, and not every one. In the table there are about 160,000 clones, about a tenth of which are singletons. V was pared by 6 bases and J by 6 bases, with 25 bases between. The CDR3 has 17 residues. Germline V gives CDR1 MDHEN, CDR2 SYDVKM. This clone has just a few counts. As yet, its antigen is unknown. Study-level findings and limits: A pattern of fewer insertions and more deletions at VDJ junctions was seen in type 1 diabetes patients. Researchers report that Type 1 diabetes patients had moderately but significantly shorter TCRB CDR3s across all four CD4+ subsets.

J is TRBJ2-3 and V is TRBV28; a possible D gene is TRBD1 (9 bases). The specimen sequenced was central memory CD4+ T cells from blood. The receptor's source is a man aged 25 to 40 with type 1 diabetes. DNA of the CDR3: TGTGCCAGCAGCATCCTTAGCGGGGTGACAGGGGGGGATACGCAGTATTTT. It encodes CASSILSGVTGGDTQYF.